The 6 T cell receptor beta chains in this list originate from one sample, sequenced in a study of response to subunit inactivated influenza vaccine. From the RT-PCR reads, TCRdb called clonotypes with MiXCR, one entry per CDR3 protein. This repertoire shows around 500,000 distinct CDR3 sequences, roughly 11% found once; its top ten account for roughly 12%. The source was PBMCs from blood, collected 40 to 50 days after vaccination. The receptor set was obtained from a man aged 50-59 years who received an inactivated influenza vaccine.

The gene calls are TRBV11-2 and TRBJ2-3, with no clear D. This CDR3 comprises 14 residues. V was clipped by 0 bases and J by 6 bases, with 10 bases between them. CDR1 SGHAT and CDR2 FQNNGV come from the germline V gene. The CDR3 is CASSLDRAGDTQYF. The CDR3 coding sequence is TGTGCCAGCAGCTTAGATAGGGCAGGCGATACGCAGTATTTT.

The rearrangement links TRBV3-1 to TRBJ1-1; a possible D gene is TRBD1 (6 bases). Trimming stripped 4 bases from V and 4 bases from J, with 16 bases between. The CDR3 consists of 15 residues. Germline CDR1 reads LGHDT; CDR2 reads YNNKEL (reference sequence). The DNA of the CDR3 is TGTGCCAGCAGCCTCCAAAGGGGGGGCCGCACTGAAGCTTTCTTT. Amino acids: CASSLQRGGRTEAFF.

The chain employs TRBV27 and TRBJ2-7; unclear D gene. CDR3 size: 12 residues. Trimming took off 8 bases at V and 3 bases at J, with 11 bases between the two ends. Germline CDR1 reads MNHEY; CDR2 reads SMNVEV (reference sequence). CDR3 nucleotide sequence: TGTGCCAGCGGTCGGTCCTTCTACGAGCAGTACTTC. It specifies CASGRSFYEQYF.

There are many counts of this clonotype. The genes are TRBV20-1 and TRBJ2-7, with D perhaps matching TRBD2 (6 bases). From germline, CDR1 is DFQATT and CDR2 SNEGSKA (reference sequence). The CDR3 is 13 amino acids. V dropped 6 bases and J dropped 0 bases, with 12 bases sitting between them. DNA of the CDR3: TGCAGTGCCTATAGCGGACTCTCCTACGAGCAGTACTTC. Amino acid sequence: CSAYSGLSYEQYF.

CDR3 coding DNA: TGTGCCAGCAGCTTGGCTAGGGTTTTGGAGACCCAGTACTTC. It translates to CASSLARVLETQYF. The V call is TRBV7-2, the J call TRBJ2-5, with D unresolved. This CDR3 has 14 amino acids. The V and J ends lost 3 bases and 5 bases respectively, with 13 bases between them. From germline, CDR1 is SGHTA and CDR2 FQGNSA.

The chain uses TRBV20-1 and TRBJ2-7; D not certain. Germline-derived CDR1 and CDR2 are DFQATT and SNEGSKA (reference sequence). The V gene lost 3 bases and the J gene lost 3 bases, with 12 bases spanning the gap. This CDR3 is 13 amino acids long. The DNA of the CDR3 is TGCAGTGCTAGTTCGTTGACACACTACGAGCAGTACTTC. This translates into CSASSLTHYEQYF.